This TCR beta chain is from a study of Tregs in tolerant kidney transplant recipients. Mixed chimerism was transient after nonmyeloablative marrow transplants from related graft donors. TCRdb keeps only in-frame clones here, not all; method: immunoSEQ multiplex PCR. This repertoire includes around 30,000 clones. A note on this clone: Its antigen is as yet unknown.

General study points: Activated donor B cell expansion appeared to reveal the most relevant donor-specific TCRbeta repertoire.

This clonotype was obtained from a human patient who received a combined kidney and bone marrow transplant. Some T cells may possibly be graft donor cells. Sequencing used CD4+ T cells from blood (PBMCs), obtained 24 months after the transplant.

The sequenced CDR3 bases are TGTGCCAGTACCGAGACAGGGGTTTACTATGGC. This translates into CASTETGVYYG. The whole CDR3 region reads CASTETGVYYGYTF. The chain carries TRBV19 and TRBJ1-2, with 8 bases identical to TRBD1. The missing CDR3 end, 3 residues past where the read stops, is filled in from the germline J gene. The V and J ends lost 7 bases and 3 bases, in that order; junction bases with no gene match: 7. This CDR3 is built from 14 residues. Germline-derived CDR1 and CDR2 are LNHDA and SQIVND (reference sequence).